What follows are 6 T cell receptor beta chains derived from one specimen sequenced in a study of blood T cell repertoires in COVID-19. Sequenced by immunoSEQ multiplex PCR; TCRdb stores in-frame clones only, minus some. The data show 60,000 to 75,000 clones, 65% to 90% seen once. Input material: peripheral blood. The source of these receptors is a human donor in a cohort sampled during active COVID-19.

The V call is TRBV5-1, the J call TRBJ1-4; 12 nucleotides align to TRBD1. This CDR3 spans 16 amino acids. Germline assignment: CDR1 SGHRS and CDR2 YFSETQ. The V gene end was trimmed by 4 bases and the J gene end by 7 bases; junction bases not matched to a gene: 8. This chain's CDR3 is CASSDSAGQGAEKLFF. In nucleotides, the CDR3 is TGCGCCAGCAGCGACAGCGCGGGACAGGGGGCTGAAAAACTGTTTTTT.

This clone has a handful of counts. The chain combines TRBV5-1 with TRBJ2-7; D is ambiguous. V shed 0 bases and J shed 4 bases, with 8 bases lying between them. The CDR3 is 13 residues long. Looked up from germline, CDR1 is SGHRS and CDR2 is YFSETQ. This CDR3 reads CASSLATQYEQYF. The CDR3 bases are TGCGCCAGCAGCTTGGCCACACAATACGAGCAGTACTTC.

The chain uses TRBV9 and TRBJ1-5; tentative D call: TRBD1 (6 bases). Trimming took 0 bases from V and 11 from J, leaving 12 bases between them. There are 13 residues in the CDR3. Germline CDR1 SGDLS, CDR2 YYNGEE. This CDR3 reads CASSVGDTSAQHF. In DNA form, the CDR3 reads TGTGCCAGCAGCGTAGGGGACACTTCGGCCCAGCATTTT.

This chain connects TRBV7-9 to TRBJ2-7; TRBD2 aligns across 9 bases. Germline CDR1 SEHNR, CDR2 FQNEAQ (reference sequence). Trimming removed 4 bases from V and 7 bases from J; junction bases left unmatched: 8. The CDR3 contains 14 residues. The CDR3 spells CASSYLAGQREQYF. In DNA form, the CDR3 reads TGTGCCAGCAGCTACCTAGCGGGGCAAAGGGAGCAGTACTTC.

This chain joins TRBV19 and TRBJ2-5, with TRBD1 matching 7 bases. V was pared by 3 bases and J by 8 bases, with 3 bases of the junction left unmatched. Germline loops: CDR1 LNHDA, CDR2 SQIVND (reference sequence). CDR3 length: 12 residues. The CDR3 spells CASSIQGETQYF. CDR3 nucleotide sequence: TGTGCCAGTAGTATCCAGGGGGAAACCCAGTACTTC.

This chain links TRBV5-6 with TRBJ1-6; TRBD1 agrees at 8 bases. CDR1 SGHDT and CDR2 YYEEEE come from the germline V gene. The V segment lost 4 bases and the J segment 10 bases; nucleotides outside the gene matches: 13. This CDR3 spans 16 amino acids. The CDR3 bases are TGTGCCAGCAGCGTCTCAGGGGGCATGAAAAGCTCACCCCTCCACTTT. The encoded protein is CASSVSGGMKSSPLHF.